This T cell receptor beta chain was found in a study of blood T cells in healthy people across ages. Primed by a sample-barcoded 5' primer and a J-beta primer mix, a second PCR proceeded for about 6 to 12 cycles. TCRdb redid the calling of the 5' RACE reads with MiXCR, one entry per CDR3 protein. Of some 750,000 distinct CDR3 sequences in the sample, 22% are singletons; the top ten hold around a fifth. This clonotype was detected only a few times. In germline, CDR1 is MNHEY, CDR2 SVGEGT. The CDR3 sequence is 13 residues long. The receptor's source is a man between 65 and 85 years old in good health. The J gene is TRBJ2-7, the V gene TRBV6-2 or TRBV6-3; a weak D match, TRBD2 (5 bases). The J call could be wrong; TRBJ2-1 is a better fit for the DNA end. Sequenced input: blood. This CDR3 reads CASSPQPGGEQFF. The CDR3 bases are TGTGCCAGCAGTCCACAGCCCGGCGGGGAGCAGTTCTTC.